One and the same sample provided the 25 T cell receptor beta chains below, sequenced in a study of radiation and T cells in renal cell carcinoma. Sequencing was performed with immunoSEQ multiplex PCR; in TCRdb, only in-frame clones are kept and a portion is missing. The repertoire includes 94,000 or so clones, roughly four fifths of them detected once, and roughly 7% sits in the top ten. Time point described: baseline pretreatment blood. Documented treatment: 15 Gy SBRT to primary tumor, nephrectomy 4 weeks later. Sequencing was performed on blood, taken from a patient whose treatment included radiotherapy and nephrectomy. The receptors derive from a man in his sixties with renal cell carcinoma.

This sequence joins TRBV6-5 and TRBJ1-1; TRBD1 matches 9 bases. V was pared by 5 bases and J by 11 bases, with 15 bases of the junction left unmatched. CDR1 is MNHEY and CDR2 is SVGAGI in the germline V gene. This CDR3 has 15 amino acids. This CDR3 is CASSAPTGGVSRAFF. In DNA, the CDR3 is TGTGCCAGCAGTGCGCCTACAGGGGGCGTAAGTCGGGCTTTCTTT.

The chain employs TRBV5-4 and TRBJ2-3, with a possible D match to TRBD2 (6 bases). V shed 4 bases and J shed 0 bases, with 21 bases lying between them. Germline lookup yields CDR1 SGHNT and CDR2 YYREEE (reference sequence). This CDR3 region has 18 residues. CDR3 DNA: TGTGCCAGCAGCCCGCGCTCGGGAGCCCCTCATAGCACAGATACGCAGTATTTT. Its protein is CASSPRSGAPHSTDTQYF. Full variable domain (missing parts from reference TRBV5-4 and TRBJ2-3): ETGVTQSPTHLIKTRGQQVTLRCSSQSGHNTVSWYQQALGQGPQFIFQYYREEENGRGNFPPRFSGLQFPNYSSELNVNALELDDSALYLCASSPRSGAPHSTDTQYFGPGTRLTVL.

This sequence joins TRBV15 and TRBJ2-1, with TRBD2 as a possible D gene (5 bases). Looked up from germline, CDR1 is LNHNV and CDR2 is YYDKDF (reference sequence). The ends were cut back, 0 bases at V and 9 bases at J, with 9 bases in the middle. The CDR3 consists of 13 residues. CDR3 amino acids: CATSRERAGEQFF. CDR3 in DNA: TGTGCCACCAGCAGAGAACGCGCGGGTGAGCAGTTCTTC.

CDR3 nucleotides: TGTGCCAGCAGTGTTCAGCGGTTAGAGAATGAGCAGTTCTTC. This sequence encodes CASSVQRLENEQFF. The chain joins TRBV2 to TRBJ2-1, with a weak D call TRBD2 (5 bases). The CDR3 has 14 amino acids. Trimming removed 4 bases at V and 7 bases at J, with 14 bases between. Germline CDR1 reads SNHLY; CDR2 reads FYNNEI.

Only a few counts were recorded for this clone. The chain is built from TRBV5-1 and TRBJ1-1; 8 bases are a match to TRBD1. Trimming removed 6 bases from V and 4 bases from J; junction bases left unmatched: 5. The CDR3 runs to 13 residues. The germline V gene has CDR1 SGHRS and CDR2 YFSETQ. As DNA, the CDR3 is TGCGCCAGCACACCGACAGGGGCCACTGAAGCTTTCTTT. Its protein is CASTPTGATEAFF.

This chain joins TRBV7-9 and TRBJ2-7; 11 positions agree with TRBD2. The CDR3 is 15 residues long. Germline lookup yields CDR1 SEHNR and CDR2 FQNEAQ (reference sequence). V lost 5 bases to trimming and J lost 4 bases; unmatched junction nucleotides: 7. CDR3 loop: CASSQLAGDRYEQYF. The CDR3 DNA is TGTGCCAGCAGCCAACTAGCGGGAGACAGATACGAGCAGTACTTC.

The chain uses TRBV7-9 and TRBJ1-2; no clear D gene. This CDR3 is built from 11 residues. The V gene's germline CDR1 is SEHNR and CDR2 FQNEAQ (reference sequence). Trimming cost V 6 bases and J 1 base, with 3 bases left between them. The CDR3 protein is CASRLNYGYTF. Here the CDR3 DNA reads TGTGCCAGCAGACTTAACTATGGCTACACCTTC.

The chain links TRBV19 to TRBJ2-5; D assignment may be TRBD1 or TRBD2 (5 bases each). The DNA matches TRBJ2-7 better at its end, which makes the J call doubtful. CDR1 is LNHDA and CDR2 is SQIVND in the germline V gene (reference sequence). The CDR3 totals 14 residues. Here the CDR3 DNA reads TGTGCCAGTAGTATACCGGGGCACCCCTACGAGCAGTACTTC. Amino acid sequence: CASSIPGHPYEQYF.

The V gene is TRBV2, the J gene TRBJ1-3, with 8 bases identical to TRBD1. After removal of 4 bases from V and 0 bases from J, the junction contained 8 bases not matched to a gene. The CDR3 runs to 17 residues. The germline V gene has CDR1 SNHLY and CDR2 FYNNEI. The CDR3 region has the DNA TGTGCCAGCAGTGCCCCTCCCGGGACAGGCTCTGGAAACACCATATATTTT. It translates to CASSAPPGTGSGNTIYF.

The chain carries TRBV11-2 and TRBJ2-1; 7 bases agree with TRBD2. Losses at the gene ends were 6 bases for V and 10 bases for J; bases not matched to a gene: 12. CDR1 is SGHAT, CDR2 FQNNGV, per germline. The CDR3 runs to 14 residues. The CDR3 loop reads CASRPMASGIEQFF. The CDR3 nucleotides read TGTGCCAGCAGACCGATGGCTAGCGGTATAGAGCAGTTCTTC.

The rearrangement uses TRBV28 and TRBJ2-5; 9 nucleotides line up with TRBD2. CDR3 length equals 14 residues. The V gene's germline CDR1 is MDHEN and CDR2 SYDVKM. The V and J ends lost 3 bases and 5 bases, in that order; junction bases with no gene match: 4. For the CDR3, the DNA is TGTGCCAGCAGTTTTAGCGGGAGTCTGGAGACCCAGTACTTC. The encoded protein is CASSFSGSLETQYF.

This clone was counted between two and nine times. The CDR3 loop reads CASSIGTSGSVEQFF. CDR3 sequence (DNA): TGTGCCAGTAGTATAGGGACTAGCGGGAGCGTTGAGCAGTTCTTC. The rearrangement joins TRBV19 to TRBJ2-1, with 13 nucleotides matching TRBD2. CDR3 length: 15 amino acids. Unmatched junction bases numbered 3, after V lost 1 base and J lost 9 bases. From germline, CDR1 is LNHDA and CDR2 SQIVND (reference sequence).

This clone was seen just once. The chain has TRBV18 and TRBJ1-1; 7 bases are shared with TRBD1. Germline lookup yields CDR1 KGHSH and CDR2 LQKENI. The length of the CDR3 is 12 residues. The J segment lost 7 bases and the V segment lost 7 bases, leaving 6 bases of the junction unmatched. The CDR3 DNA reads TGTGCCAGCTTCACAGGGGTTGGTGAAGCTTTCTTT. Residues: CASFTGVGEAFF.

The chain is built from TRBV5-4 and TRBJ1-2; 7 bases agree with TRBD1. This CDR3 is 14 amino acids long. Losses at the gene ends were 7 bases for V and 4 bases for J; bases not matched to a gene: 10. CDR1 and CDR2 (germline): SGHNT, YYREEE (reference sequence). CDR3 residues: CASGNQGEVYGYTF. CDR3 sequence (DNA): TGTGCCAGCGGAAACCAGGGGGAGGTCTATGGCTACACCTTC.

The V gene is TRBV11-2, the J gene TRBJ2-7; 7 bases are shared with TRBD1. Germline CDR1 SGHAT, CDR2 FQNNGV. Germline trimming cut 1 base from V and 1 base from J; bases unmatched to any gene: 4. The CDR3 has 15 residues. This CDR3 is CASSLVRDSSYEQYF. CDR3 bases: TGTGCCAGCAGCTTAGTCCGGGACAGTTCCTACGAGCAGTACTTC.

This clone was observed once. V gene TRBV9 combines with J gene TRBJ1-3; no reliable D call. The V end lost 0 bases, the J end lost 0 bases, and 4 bases lay between the germline ends. Per germline, CDR1 SGDLS and CDR2 YYNGEE. The CDR3 is 14 amino acids. The CDR3 loop reads CASSVANSGNTIYF. CDR3 sequence (DNA): TGTGCCAGCAGCGTAGCCAACTCTGGAAACACCATATATTTT.

Points on this clone: Mismatch with germline at one junction end may stem from a read error. The chain carries TRBV7-2 and TRBJ2-1; 12 nucleotides match TRBD1. The CDR3 runs to 16 residues. CDR1 is SGHTA and CDR2 is FQGNSA in the germline V gene. The chain's CDR3 is CASSLWVGTGGNQQFF. The CDR3 region has the DNA TGTGCCAGCAGCTTATGGGTGGGGACAGGGGGCAATCAGCAGTTCTTC.

V and J are TRBV14 and TRBJ1-4; D gene uncertain. The CDR3 runs to 13 residues. V shed 4 bases and J shed 8 bases, with 11 bases lying between them. Per germline, CDR1 SGHDN and CDR2 FVKESK. Written as DNA, the CDR3 is TGTGCCAGCAGCCTGGGTCTTGGGGAAAAACTGTTTTTT. Translating gives CASSLGLGEKLFF.

The J gene is TRBJ1-5, the V gene TRBV7-8, with D possibly TRBD1 on 5 matching bases. The CDR3 consists of 13 residues. The V gene's germline CDR1 is SGHVS and CDR2 FQNEAQ. V lost 5 bases, J lost 6 bases, and 11 bases lay in between. CDR3 in DNA: TGTGCCAGCAGCGGACGCGGGGGTCAGCCCCAGCATTTT. Amino acid sequence: CASSGRGGQPQHF.

The V call is TRBV6-5, the J call TRBJ2-1; no clear D. Trimming removed 8 bases at V and 1 base at J, with 15 bases between. CDR3 length: 15 residues. Per the germline V gene, CDR1 is MNHEY and CDR2 is SVGAGI. CDR3 protein: CASLGEARSYNEQFF. CDR3 in DNA: TGTGCCAGCTTAGGTGAAGCCAGATCCTACAATGAGCAGTTCTTC.

Concerning this clone itself: Other DNA sequences from this sample encode an identical CDR3 as well. V usage is TRBV14 and J usage is TRBJ1-1; D uncertain. V gave up 5 bases and J gave up 1 base, with 8 bases separating them. CDR1 and CDR2 (germline): SGHDN, FVKESK. This CDR3 spans 13 amino acids. For the CDR3, the DNA is TGTGCCAGCAGCTCCGGATCGAACACTGAAGCTTTCTTT. This codes for CASSSGSNTEAFF.

The rearrangement links TRBV10-3 to TRBJ1-1; D gene unclear. This CDR3 has 12 amino acids. Germline CDR1 ENHRY, CDR2 SYGVKD. V lost 3 bases and J 7 bases, leaving 9 bases between the germline ends. The CDR3 DNA is TGTGCCATCAGTGACCTTTCTTTTGAAGCTTTCTTT. This encodes CAISDLSFEAFF.

The chain is built from TRBV28 and TRBJ2-3, with D maybe TRBD2 (6 bases). CDR1 and CDR2 (germline): MDHEN, SYDVKM. Trimming stripped 4 bases from V and 1 base from J, with 30 bases between. The CDR3 has 21 residues. The DNA for the CDR3 is TGTGCCAGCAGTTACACTGCACGAGAGTGGAGGGCTCTAGACCGCACAGATACGCAGTATTTT. As protein: CASSYTAREWRALDRTDTQYF.

The J gene is TRBJ2-3, the V gene TRBV5-4; 8 bases line up with TRBD2. CDR3 length equals 17 residues. J was trimmed by 6 bases and V by 2 bases; bases with no gene match: 14. CDR1 is SGHNT and CDR2 is YYREEE in the germline V gene (reference sequence). CDR3: CASSLRSWREAQDTQYF. The CDR3 coding sequence is TGTGCCAGCAGCTTAAGGAGCTGGCGGGAGGCTCAGGATACGCAGTATTTT. Supplemented by reference TRBV5-4 and TRBJ2-3, the full variable domain reads ETGVTQSPTHLIKTRGQQVTLRCSSQSGHNTVSWYQQALGQGPQFIFQYYREEENGRGNFPPRFSGLQFPNYSSELNVNALELDDSALYLCASSLRSWREAQDTQYFGPGTRLTVL.

This clone has a single count. V is TRBV25-1 and J is TRBJ1-4; 8 nucleotides match TRBD1. The CDR3 sequence is 15 residues long. Germline CDR1 is MGHDK and CDR2 is SYGVNS. The junction had 11 bases not matched to a gene; V was cut back by 4 bases and J by 10 bases. The CDR3 protein is CASSVTTGVYRKLFF. In nucleotides, the CDR3 is TGTGCCAGCAGTGTAACGACAGGGGTGTATCGAAAACTGTTTTTT. The complete variable domain, with remaining parts taken from reference TRBV25-1 and TRBJ1-4, reads EADIYQTPRYLVIGTGKKITLECSQTMGHDKMYWYQQDPGMELHLIHYSYGVNSTEKGDLSSESTVSRIRTEHFPLTLESARPSHTSQYLCASSVTTGVYRKLFFGSGTQLSVL.